What follows are 8 T cell receptor beta chains derived from one specimen sequenced in a study of shared T cell receptors in the human thymus. Profiling relied on immunoSEQ multiplex PCR, and the TCRdb table lists in-frame clones only, not all of them. The table shows around 730,000 clones, with 70% to 90% occurring only once. The same data also went into a second study, on human thymus T cells.

The sequencing sample was made of thymocytes. Receptor source: a girl under two years old with a congenital heart defect.

The chain is built from TRBV29-1 and TRBJ2-7, with a tentative D call TRBD2 (6 bases). The CDR3 sequence is 11 residues long. Trimming removed 4 bases from V and 6 bases from J, with 10 bases in between. CDR1 and CDR2 (germline): SQVTM, ANQGSEA. CDR3 in DNA: TGCAGCGTTGCGGGACTTACCGAGCAGTACTTC. This codes for CSVAGLTEQYF.

The chain carries TRBV6-5 and TRBJ1-2, with D possibly being TRBD1 (6 bases). V was clipped by 2 bases and J by 6 bases, with 16 bases between them. This CDR3 has 15 residues. Germline CDR1 is MNHEY and CDR2 is SVGAGI. CDR3 protein: CASSYHKNREDGYTF. CDR3 DNA sequence: TGTGCCAGCAGTTACCACAAAAACAGGGAAGATGGCTACACCTTC.

This chain uses TRBV14 with TRBJ2-7, with D perhaps matching TRBD1 (6 bases). The CDR3 runs 12 residues. Between the trimmed V and J ends, which lost 5 bases and 1 base, there was a span of 6 bases. Germline values: CDR1 SGHDN, CDR2 FVKESK. CDR3 in amino acids: CASSRGSYEQYF. DNA of the CDR3: TGTGCCAGCAGCAGGGGGTCCTACGAGCAGTACTTC.

This chain links TRBV7-9 with TRBJ2-3; 7 nucleotides line up with TRBD1. CDR1 and CDR2 from the germline V gene are SEHNR and FQNEAQ (reference sequence). This CDR3 region has 16 residues. The V gene end was trimmed by 3 bases and the J gene end by 4 bases; junction bases not matched to a gene: 10. Written as DNA, the CDR3 is TGTGCCAGCAGCTTCTCCCCGACAGGGATGCCAGATACGCAGTATTTT. Translation gives CASSFSPTGMPDTQYF.

The chain has TRBV6-5 and TRBJ2-7, with TRBD1 matching over 7 bases. This CDR3 has 16 residues. Germline CDR1 MNHEY, CDR2 SVGAGI. Trimming at V came to 0 bases and at J to 5 bases, leaving 10 bases not matched to a gene. CDR3 DNA sequence: TGTGCCAGCAGTTACTCGAAAAAGGGGGCCTATAACGAGCAGTACTTC. Its protein is CASSYSKKGAYNEQYF.

The CDR3 coding sequence is TGTGCCAGCAGCGGGAGGAGGGACCGCTCCTACAATGAGCAGTTCTTC. Protein sequence: CASSGRRDRSYNEQFF. The rearrangement uses TRBV5-4 and TRBJ2-1; D might be TRBD2 (6 bases). The CDR3 spans 16 residues. Germline CDR1 is SGHNT and CDR2 is YYREEE (reference sequence). The germline V and J ends were trimmed by 4 bases and 0 bases, with 14 bases remaining between them.

The J gene is TRBJ2-5, the V gene TRBV5-1; TRBD1 might be the D (6 bases). V was cut by 5 bases and J by 0 bases, with 11 bases left in between. The CDR3 spans 14 residues. Germline CDR1 is SGHRS and CDR2 is YFSETQ. CDR3 DNA: TGCGCCAGCAGACCTACAGGGTACCAAGAGACCCAGTACTTC. This sequence encodes CASRPTGYQETQYF.

The chain is built from TRBV5-8 and TRBJ2-7; possibly TRBD1 for D (7 bases). Germline assignment: CDR1 SGHTS and CDR2 YDEGEE. The CDR3 covers 17 residues. V was cut by 4 bases and J by 2 bases, with 22 bases left in between. The DNA of the CDR3 is TGTGCCAGCAGCCTATGGGTCTCGACAGGGAGGCCCTACGAGCAGTACTTC. Translating it yields CASSLWVSTGRPYEQYF.